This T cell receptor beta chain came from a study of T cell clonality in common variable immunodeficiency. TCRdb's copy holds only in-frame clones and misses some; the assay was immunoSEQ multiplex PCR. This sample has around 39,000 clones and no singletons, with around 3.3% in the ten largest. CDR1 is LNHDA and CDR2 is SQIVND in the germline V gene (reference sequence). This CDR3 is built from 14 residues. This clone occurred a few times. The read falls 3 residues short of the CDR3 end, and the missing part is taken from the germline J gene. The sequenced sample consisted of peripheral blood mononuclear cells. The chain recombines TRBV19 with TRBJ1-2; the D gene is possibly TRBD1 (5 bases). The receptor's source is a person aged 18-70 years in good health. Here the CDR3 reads CASSLAGDYNDYTF. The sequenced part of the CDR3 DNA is TGTGCCAGTAGTCTAGCGGGGGACTACAATGAC. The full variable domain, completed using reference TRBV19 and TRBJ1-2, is DGGITQSPKYLFRKEGQNVTLSCEQNLNHDAMYWYRQDPGQGLRLIYYSQIVNDFQKGDIAEGYSVSREKKESFPLTVTSAQKNPTAFYLCASSLAGDYNDYTFGSGTRLTVV.